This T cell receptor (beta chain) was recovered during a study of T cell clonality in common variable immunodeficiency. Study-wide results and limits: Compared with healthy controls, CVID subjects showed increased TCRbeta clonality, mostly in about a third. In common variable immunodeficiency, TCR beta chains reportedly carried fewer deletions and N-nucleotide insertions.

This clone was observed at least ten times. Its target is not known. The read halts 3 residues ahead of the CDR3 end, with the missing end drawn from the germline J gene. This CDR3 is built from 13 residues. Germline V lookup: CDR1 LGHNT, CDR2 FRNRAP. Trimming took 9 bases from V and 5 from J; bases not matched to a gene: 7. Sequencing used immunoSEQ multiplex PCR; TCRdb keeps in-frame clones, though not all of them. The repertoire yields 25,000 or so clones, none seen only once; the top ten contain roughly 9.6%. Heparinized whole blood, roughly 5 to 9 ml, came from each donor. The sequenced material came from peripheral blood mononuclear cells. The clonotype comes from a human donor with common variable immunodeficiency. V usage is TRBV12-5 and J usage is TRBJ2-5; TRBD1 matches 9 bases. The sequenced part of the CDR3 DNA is TGTGCTAGCGGCCCGGGACAGGGTGAGACC. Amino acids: CASGPGQGET. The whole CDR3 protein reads CASGPGQGETQYF. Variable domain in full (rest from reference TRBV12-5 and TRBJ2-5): DARVTQTPRHKVTEMGQEVTMRCQPILGHNTVFWYRQTMMQGLELLAYFRNRAPLDDSGMPKDRFSAEMPDATLATLKIQPSEPRDSAVYFCASGPGQGETQYFGPGTRLLVL.